This entry lists 24 T cell receptor beta chains sequenced from one sample in a study of CD8+ T cells in alopecia areata (dated by TCRdb to 2016 to 2019). What this sample's treatment or condition label stands for: oral pan-JAK inhibitor, 5-10 mg twice daily. The method was the immunoSEQ multiplex PCR assay. For TCR sequencing, RNA was extracted from every sample and reverse transcribed into cDNA to serve as template. TCRdb provides this immuneACCESS table in a form limited to in-frame rearrangements. Some clones are lacking; in checked studies, under half of them reflect an unresolved V gene, and why the rest are absent is not known. This sample lists 150,000 to 200,000 clones; about three fifths were detected once. Approximately 1.3% of the sample belongs to the ten largest clones. Sequenced material: CD4+ T cells sorted from blood, taken around week 50, from a patient treated with tofacitinib. The receptors shown here come from a human donor with alopecia areata.

This sequence joins TRBV29-1 and TRBJ1-1; D might be TRBD1 (6 bases). This CDR3 has 10 amino acids. Germline CDR1 is SQVTM and CDR2 is ANQGSEA. Trimming stripped 5 bases from V and 11 bases from J, with 12 bases between. Here the CDR3 DNA reads TGCAGCGTTCTGACAGGTCAGGCTTTCTTT. Amino acid sequence: CSVLTGQAFF.

The V call is TRBV19, the J call TRBJ2-1; TRBD2 matches at 10 bases. The germline gives CDR1 LNHDA, CDR2 SQIVND (reference sequence). The V and J ends lost 4 bases and 3 bases, in that order; junction bases with no gene match: 6. CDR3 length equals 16 residues. CDR3 sequence: CASSSSASGGYNEQFF. CDR3 DNA: TGTGCCAGTAGTAGTTCCGCTAGCGGGGGCTACAATGAGCAGTTCTTC.

With regard to this clone: In the same sample, other DNA sequences code for this CDR3. V and J are TRBV29-1 and TRBJ1-1; no firm D call. The length of the CDR3 is 13 residues. Trimming removed 7 bases from V and 2 bases from J, with 14 bases in between. Germline assignment: CDR1 SQVTM and CDR2 ANQGSEA. The chain's CDR3 is CSASGQLNTEAFF. As DNA, the CDR3 is TGCAGCGCCTCGGGTCAGCTAAACACTGAAGCTTTCTTT.

The chain has TRBV10-3 and TRBJ1-1; 8 nucleotides match TRBD1. There are 16 residues in the CDR3. Trimming removed 1 base from V and 1 base from J; junction bases left unmatched: 5. CDR1 is ENHRY, CDR2 SYGVKD, per germline. The chain's CDR3 is CAISEYSGTGNTEAFF. The CDR3 nucleotides are TGTGCCATCAGTGAGTACTCCGGGACAGGGAACACTGAAGCTTTCTTT.

This clone was observed many times. The rearrangement uses TRBV27 and TRBJ2-2; D unclear. V lost 1 base and J 6 bases, leaving 3 bases between the germline ends. CDR3 size: 12 residues. Germline CDR1 reads MNHEY; CDR2 reads SMNVEV (reference sequence). CDR3 nucleotides: TGTGCCAGCAGTTTATGGCCCGGGGAGCTGTTTTTT. Amino acids: CASSLWPGELFF.

This chain joins TRBV29-1 and TRBJ1-5; D perhaps matches TRBD1 (5 bases). Germline assignment: CDR1 SQVTM and CDR2 ANQGSEA. V lost 5 bases and J lost 3, with 11 bases in between. This CDR3 has 13 residues. This CDR3 is CSVLDTLNQPQHF. As DNA, the CDR3 is TGCAGCGTTTTGGACACACTCAATCAGCCCCAGCATTTT.

This chain uses TRBV5-1 with TRBJ2-2; the D is unclear. The CDR3 is 11 residues long. V was clipped by 5 bases and J by 5 bases, with 4 bases between them. Germline V gene sequence: CDR1 SGHRS, CDR2 YFSETQ. CDR3: CASRETGELFF. DNA of the CDR3: TGCGCCAGCAGGGAGACCGGGGAGCTGTTTTTT. Combining the CDR3 with reference TRBV5-1 and TRBJ2-2 gives the whole variable domain KAGVTQTPRYLIKTRGQQVTLSCSPISGHRSVSWYQQTPGQGLQFLFEYFSETQRNKGNFPGRFSGRQFSNSRSEMNVSTLELGDSALYLCASRETGELFFGEGSRLTVL.

This CDR3 reads CASSLRGASPTYEQYF. CDR3 sequence (DNA): TGTGCCAGCAGCTTACGTGGGGCCTCACCGACCTACGAGCAGTACTTC. The chain recombines TRBV7-6 with TRBJ2-7, with a weak D call TRBD1 (5 bases). Germline V CDR1 and CDR2: SGHVS, FNYEAQ. V lost 2 bases and J lost 2, with 16 bases in between. The CDR3 covers 16 residues.

This sequence joins TRBV29-1 and TRBJ1-2; D not certain. The V end was cut by 6 bases, the J end by 8 bases, with 22 bases between. From germline, CDR1 is SQVTM and CDR2 ANQGSEA. The length of the CDR3 is 14 residues. CDR3 residues: CSVVDISRMGGYTF. The CDR3 coding sequence is TGCAGCGTCGTCGATATCAGTCGAATGGGGGGCTACACCTTC.

The rearrangement uses TRBV7-6 and TRBJ1-1, with D maybe TRBD1 (5 bases). CDR3 size: 13 residues. The V end was cut by 8 bases, the J end by 2 bases, with 12 bases between. CDR1 and CDR2 (germline): SGHVS, FNYEAQ. CDR3 residues: CASSGQSNTEAFF. In DNA form, the CDR3 reads TGTGCCAGCTCAGGGCAATCTAACACTGAAGCTTTCTTT.

The rearrangement uses TRBV27 and TRBJ2-3; D ambiguous. Germline loops: CDR1 MNHEY, CDR2 SMNVEV (reference sequence). This CDR3 is 14 amino acids long. The V and J ends lost 6 bases and 1 base respectively, with 11 bases between them. In DNA form, the CDR3 reads TGTGCCAGCAGCAGAACTCCAGGCACAGATACGCAGTATTTT. Amino acid sequence: CASSRTPGTDTQYF.

V gene TRBV30 combines with J gene TRBJ1-1; no definite D call. CDR3 length: 12 residues. V lost 0 bases to trimming and J lost 8 bases, with 10 bases between them. The V gene's germline CDR1 is GTSNPN and CDR2 SVGIG (reference sequence). This chain's CDR3 is CAWSVAGLEAFF. The CDR3 coding sequence is TGTGCCTGGAGTGTAGCCGGACTCGAAGCTTTCTTT.

V is TRBV29-1 and J is TRBJ1-2; D gene unclear. The V end lost 3 bases, the J end lost 4 bases, and 9 bases lay between the germline ends. This CDR3 comprises 12 residues. The germline V gene has CDR1 SQVTM and CDR2 ANQGSEA. The CDR3 spells CSVDGQIYGYTF. DNA of the CDR3: TGCAGCGTTGATGGGCAGATCTATGGCTACACCTTC.

The chain employs TRBV30 and TRBJ1-1; D perhaps matches TRBD1 (5 bases). This CDR3 contains 13 residues. Germline V gives CDR1 GTSNPN, CDR2 SVGIG (reference sequence). V was shortened by 4 bases and J by 2 bases, with 11 bases between the two germline ends. CDR3 coding DNA: TGTGCCTGGAAGAAGGGGCGTAACACTGAAGCTTTCTTT. It translates to CAWKKGRNTEAFF.

V and J are TRBV27 and TRBJ2-7, with TRBD2 as a possible D gene (6 bases). V lost 6 bases and J 4 bases, leaving 16 bases between the germline ends. This CDR3 region has 14 residues. CDR1 is MNHEY, CDR2 SMNVEV, per germline (reference sequence). The CDR3 here is CASRPEGLSYEQYF. The CDR3 bases are TGTGCCAGCAGACCGGAGGGACTTTCTTACGAGCAGTACTTC.

This rearrangement joins TRBV18 to TRBJ2-7, with TRBD1 as a possible D gene (5 bases). This CDR3 is 14 amino acids long. Trimming pared 4 bases from V and 0 bases from J, leaving 10 bases between. Germline V gene data show CDR1 as KGHSH and CDR2 as LQKENI. The CDR3 region is CASSRDSPSYEQYF. CDR3 DNA: TGTGCCAGCTCACGTGACAGCCCCTCCTACGAGCAGTACTTC.

The rearrangement uses TRBV7-2 and TRBJ1-5; a weak D match, TRBD1 (5 bases). V lost 5 bases and J lost 3, with 11 bases in between. The CDR3 is 14 residues long. Germline V gene lookup returns CDR1 SGHTA and CDR2 FQGNSA. DNA for the CDR3: TGTGCCAGCAGCCGACAGCCTAACAATCAGCCCCAGCATTTT. Translated: CASSRQPNNQPQHF.

The chain uses TRBV9 and TRBJ2-1; 9 bases line up with TRBD2. The CDR3 is 16 residues long. Germline CDR1 SGDLS, CDR2 YYNGEE. V trimming: 1 base; J trimming: 4 bases; junction bases outside the gene matches: 6. The CDR3 DNA is TGTGCCAGCAGCGTATTGAGCGGGGGGATTTACAATGAGCAGTTCTTC. This gives the protein CASSVLSGGIYNEQFF.

A few counts support this clone. This chain joins TRBV2 and TRBJ2-1; 9 nucleotides align to TRBD2. The CDR3 sequence is 16 residues long. Germline V gene data show CDR1 as SNHLY and CDR2 as FYNNEI. V lost 2 bases to trimming and J lost 7 bases; unmatched junction nucleotides: 9. CDR3 nucleotides: TGTGCCAGCAGTGAAAGGGCGGGGGGGCCTGGAAATGAGCAGTTCTTC. Residues: CASSERAGGPGNEQFF.

V and J are TRBV11-3 and TRBJ2-3, with D possibly being TRBD1 (7 bases). The V gene's germline CDR1 is SGHNT and CDR2 YENEEA. The CDR3 loop spans 16 amino acids. The V end was cut by 4 bases, the J end by 0 bases, with 14 bases between. Here the CDR3 DNA reads TGTGCCAGCAGCTCTGCAGGGGGGACTAGCACAGATACGCAGTATTTT. It codes for CASSSAGGTSTDTQYF.

CDR3 DNA sequence: TGTGCCTGGAGGGACAGGGGGCTCAGTGGCTACACCTTC. This sequence encodes CAWRDRGLSGYTF. The chain employs TRBV30 and TRBJ1-2; 11 bases align to TRBD1. Germline loops: CDR1 GTSNPN, CDR2 SVGIG (reference sequence). V lost 3 bases and J lost 7; bases outside the gene matches: 4. This CDR3 is built from 13 residues.

The gene calls are TRBV5-1 and TRBJ1-2, with 8 bases fitting TRBD1. The germline gives CDR1 SGHRS, CDR2 YFSETQ. The CDR3 is made up of 15 amino acids. Germline trimming cut 3 bases from V and 4 bases from J; bases unmatched to any gene: 8. CDR3 nucleotide sequence: TGCGCCAGCAGCTCCGGACACGGACAGGGCTATGGCTACACCTTC. It yields the protein CASSSGHGQGYGYTF.

As to this clone: A read error may produce the germline difference seen at one junction end. V is TRBV30 and J is TRBJ1-2, with 8 bases identical to TRBD1. Germline V gives CDR1 GTSNPN, CDR2 SVGIG (reference sequence). The CDR3 consists of 10 residues. CDR3 nucleotide sequence: TGTGCCTGGAGTCCTCCGGGACAGGTCTTC. The encoded protein is CAWSPPGQVF.

The V gene is TRBV2, the J gene TRBJ1-2, with 7 positions matching TRBD1. This CDR3 is 13 amino acids long. Germline loops: CDR1 SNHLY, CDR2 FYNNEI. The V segment lost 7 bases and the J segment 8 bases; nucleotides outside the gene matches: 10. The CDR3 here is CASTPDRDGGYTF. DNA of the CDR3: TGTGCCAGCACGCCCGACAGGGACGGGGGCTACACCTTC.